The present T cell receptor (beta chain) was sequenced within a study of T cells in localized non-small cell lung cancer. General study points: Heterogeneity stays possible, as sequencing covered only one tumor region. Appearances in adjacent lung were noted for a median approximately 52 of the top 100 tumor clones. Uninvolved adjacent lung showed higher T cell clonality than tumor.

The repertoire was sequenced with immunoSEQ multiplex PCR; TCRdb's copy has only in-frame clones and lacks some. This sample yields 30,000 to 35,000 clones, of which roughly 90% are seen a single time; about an eighth belongs to the top ten. Note on this clone: Its antigen is still unknown.

This CDR3 comprises 15 residues. The trim removed 4 bases at V and 2 bases at J, leaving 6 bases unmatched. Germline values: CDR1 MDHEN, CDR2 SYDVKM. The sequence was obtained from a female donor older than 55 with stage II lung adenocarcinoma. This specimen was peripheral blood mononuclear cells, taken before any cancer treatment. The chain combines TRBV28 with TRBJ1-2, with 8 bases that match TRBD1. CDR3 loop: CASSYTGGANYGYTF. CDR3 DNA: TGTGCCAGCAGTTACACAGGGGGAGCGAACTATGGCTACACCTTC.